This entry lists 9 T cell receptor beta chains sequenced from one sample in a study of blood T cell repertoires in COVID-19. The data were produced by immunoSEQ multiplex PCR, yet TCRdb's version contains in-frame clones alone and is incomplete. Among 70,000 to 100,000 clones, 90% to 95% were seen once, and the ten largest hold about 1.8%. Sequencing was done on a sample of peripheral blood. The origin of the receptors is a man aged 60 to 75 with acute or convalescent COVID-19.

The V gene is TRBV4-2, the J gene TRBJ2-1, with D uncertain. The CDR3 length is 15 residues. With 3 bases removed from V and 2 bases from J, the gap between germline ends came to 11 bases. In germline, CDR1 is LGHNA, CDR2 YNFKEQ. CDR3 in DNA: TGTGCCAGCAGCCACAGATCAAGCGCCTACAATGAGCAGTTCTTC. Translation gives CASSHRSSAYNEQFF.

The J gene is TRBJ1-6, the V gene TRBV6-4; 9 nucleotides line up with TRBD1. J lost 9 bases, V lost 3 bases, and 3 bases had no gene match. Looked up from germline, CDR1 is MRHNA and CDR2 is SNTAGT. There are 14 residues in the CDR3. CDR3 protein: CASSEGQGFSPLHF. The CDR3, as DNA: TGTGCCAGCAGTGAGGGACAGGGATTTTCACCCCTCCACTTT.

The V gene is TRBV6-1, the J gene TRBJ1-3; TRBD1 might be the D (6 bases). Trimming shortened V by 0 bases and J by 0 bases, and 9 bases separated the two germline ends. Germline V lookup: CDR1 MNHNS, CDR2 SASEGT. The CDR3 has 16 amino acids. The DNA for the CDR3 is TGTGCCAGCAGTGAAGCACAGGGCAGCTCTGGAAACACCATATATTTT. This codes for CASSEAQGSSGNTIYF.

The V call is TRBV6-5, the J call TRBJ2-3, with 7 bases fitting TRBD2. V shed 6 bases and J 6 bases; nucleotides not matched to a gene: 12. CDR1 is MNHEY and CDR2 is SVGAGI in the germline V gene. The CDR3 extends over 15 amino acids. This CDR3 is CASRTLSVGGDTQYF. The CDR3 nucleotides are TGTGCCAGCAGGACTTTAAGTGTCGGGGGGGATACGCAGTATTTT.

The CDR3 DNA reads as TGTGCCAGCAGCCCTGTGGGACTAGCGGGGAATGAGCAGTTCTTC. Amino acids: CASSPVGLAGNEQFF. The chain uses TRBV7-9 and TRBJ2-1; 13 bases agree with TRBD2. V was clipped by 5 bases and J by 7 bases; unmatched bases: 5. CDR1 is SEHNR, CDR2 FQNEAQ, per germline (reference sequence). This CDR3 has 15 residues. The full variable domain, rest sourced from reference TRBV7-9 and TRBJ2-1, is DTGVSQNPRHKITKRGQNVTFRCDPISEHNRLYWYRQTLGQGPEFLTYFQNEAQLEKSRLLSDRFSAERPKGSFSTLEIQRTEQGDSAMYLCASSPVGLAGNEQFFGPGTRLTVL.

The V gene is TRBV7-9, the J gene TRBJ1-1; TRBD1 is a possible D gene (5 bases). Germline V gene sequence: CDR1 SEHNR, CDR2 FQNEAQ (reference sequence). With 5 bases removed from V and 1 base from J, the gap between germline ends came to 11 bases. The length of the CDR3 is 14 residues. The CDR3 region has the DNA TGTGCCAGCAGCAACCTGGGGGGGAACACTGAAGCTTTCTTT. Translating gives CASSNLGGNTEAFF. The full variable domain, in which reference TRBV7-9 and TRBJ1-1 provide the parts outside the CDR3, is DTGVSQNPRHKITKRGQNVTFRCDPISEHNRLYWYRQTLGQGPEFLTYFQNEAQLEKSRLLSDRFSAERPKGSFSTLEIQRTEQGDSAMYLCASSNLGGNTEAFFGQGTRLTVV.

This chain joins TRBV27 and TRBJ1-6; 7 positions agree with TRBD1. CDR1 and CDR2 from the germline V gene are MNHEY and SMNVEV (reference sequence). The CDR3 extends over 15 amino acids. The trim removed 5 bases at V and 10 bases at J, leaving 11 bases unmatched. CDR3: CASSRGTVLESPLHF. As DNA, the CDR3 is TGTGCCAGCAGTCGCGGGACAGTTTTAGAGTCACCCCTCCACTTT.

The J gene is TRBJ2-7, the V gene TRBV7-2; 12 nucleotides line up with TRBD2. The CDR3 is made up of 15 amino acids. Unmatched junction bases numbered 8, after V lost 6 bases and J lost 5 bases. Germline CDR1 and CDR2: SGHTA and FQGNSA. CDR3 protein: CASSRGLAGHNEQYF. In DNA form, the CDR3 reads TGTGCCAGCAGTCGCGGACTAGCGGGACATAACGAGCAGTACTTC.

The CDR3 DNA sequence: TGTGCCAGTAGTATAGCCCCAGGGTTACTTAGCACAGATACGCAGTATTTT. This encodes CASSIAPGLLSTDTQYF. This rearrangement joins TRBV19 to TRBJ2-3, with TRBD1 as a possible D gene (5 bases). The ends were cut back, 1 base at V and 0 bases at J, with 14 bases in the middle. The germline gives CDR1 LNHDA, CDR2 SQIVND (reference sequence). This CDR3 is built from 17 residues.